The 8 T cell receptor beta chains in this list originate from one sample, sequenced in a study of T-cell reconstitution after alpha-beta-depleted transplantation in children. These TCRs are of unknown antigen specificity. Overall study findings and caveats: The authors attributed T-cell counts and diversity one year after transplant mostly to newly produced T cells.

Preparing the TCRbeta library involved the use of unique molecular identifiers. TCRdb ran MiXCR on the PCR reads and lists one entry per CDR3 protein. The sample contains around 270,000 distinct CDR3 sequences, 6% to 10% of which appear only once. The sample here was peripheral blood, taken 360 days after TCRalphabeta/CD19-depleted stem cell transplant. Source of these receptors: a female patient aged 2 to 10 who had a stem cell transplant for Fanconi anemia, so the T cells may come from the graft donor.

This clonotype was observed many times. This sequence joins TRBV6-1 and TRBJ2-7, with 7 nucleotides matching TRBD1. The germline V gene has CDR1 MNHNS and CDR2 SASEGT. Germline trimming cut 6 bases from V and 0 bases from J; bases unmatched to any gene: 5. This CDR3 is 14 amino acids long. The CDR3, as DNA: TGTGCCAGCAGGGTGACAGGGAACTCCTACGAGCAGTACTTC. Translated: CASRVTGNSYEQYF.

This clonotype was detected many times. The chain is built from TRBV21-1 and TRBJ1-2. TRBV21-1 has pseudogene status. The CDR3 has 11 residues. For the CDR3, the DNA is TGTGACCAAGACCCTAACCATGGCTACACCTTC. Encoded protein: CDQDPNHGYTF.

The chain carries TRBV19 and TRBJ2-1; 9 nucleotides line up with TRBD1. J lost 7 bases, V lost 10 bases, and 23 bases had no gene match. CDR3 length equals 18 residues. CDR1 is LNHDA and CDR2 is SQIVND in the germline V gene (reference sequence). The CDR3 spells CATTRFKPGQGGWNEQFF. The CDR3, as DNA: TGTGCCACTACCCGATTTAAACCGGGACAGGGAGGTTGGAATGAGCAGTTCTTC. The full variable domain, with the rest looked up from reference TRBV19 and TRBJ2-1, is DGGITQSPKYLFRKEGQNVTLSCEQNLNHDAMYWYRQDPGQGLRLIYYSQIVNDFQKGDIAEGYSVSREKKESFPLTVTSAQKNPTAFYLCATTRFKPGQGGWNEQFFGPGTRLTVL.

This clonotype was seen at least ten times. The chain carries TRBV6-2 or TRBV6-3 and TRBJ1-6, with 7 bases identical to TRBD1. Germline-derived CDR1 and CDR2 are MNHEY and SVGEGT. The CDR3 is made up of 15 amino acids. The V segment lost 6 bases and the J segment 7 bases; nucleotides outside the gene matches: 9. The CDR3 bases are TGTGCCAGCAGACGAACAGGGGTAAAAAATTCACCCCTCCACTTT. Translation: CASRRTGVKNSPLHF.

In the case of this clonotype: Just one base apart from a much larger clone, this may be a read error. This rearrangement joins TRBV4-3 to TRBJ1-1; tentatively, D is TRBD1 (5 bases). The CDR3 extends over 13 amino acids. Germline V gives CDR1 LGHNA, CDR2 YSLEER. The CDR3 DNA is TGCTCCAGCAGCCGAAGAAGGGGAATTGAAGCTTTCTTT. Amino acids: CSSSRRRGIEAFF.

The rearrangement joins TRBV6-1 to TRBJ2-1; 16 positions agree with TRBD2. The CDR3 runs 16 residues. Germline V gives CDR1 MNHNS, CDR2 SASEGT. The V gene end was trimmed by 7 bases and the J gene end by 2 bases; junction bases not matched to a gene: 2. CDR3 in DNA: TGTGCCAGCACGGGACTAGCGGGAGGGCCCTACAATGAGCAGTTCTTC. Residues: CASTGLAGGPYNEQFF.

The chain has TRBV11-2 and TRBJ2-5; TRBD1 agrees at 10 bases. Germline trimming cut 3 bases from V and 4 bases from J; bases unmatched to any gene: 2. Per the germline V gene, CDR1 is SGHAT and CDR2 is FQNNGV. This CDR3 has 14 amino acids. The chain's CDR3 is CASSFGTGAETQYF. The DNA of the CDR3 is TGTGCCAGCAGCTTCGGGACAGGGGCAGAGACCCAGTACTTC.

The chain recombines TRBV5-1 with TRBJ1-5; perhaps TRBD1 as D (5 bases). Germline CDR1 SGHRS, CDR2 YFSETQ. Trimming removed 4 bases from V and 2 bases from J, with 19 bases in between. This CDR3 region has 17 residues. The CDR3: CASSPEGGPGGNQPQHF. The CDR3 DNA reads TGCGCCAGCAGCCCGGAAGGAGGACCGGGGGGCAATCAGCCCCAGCATTTT.